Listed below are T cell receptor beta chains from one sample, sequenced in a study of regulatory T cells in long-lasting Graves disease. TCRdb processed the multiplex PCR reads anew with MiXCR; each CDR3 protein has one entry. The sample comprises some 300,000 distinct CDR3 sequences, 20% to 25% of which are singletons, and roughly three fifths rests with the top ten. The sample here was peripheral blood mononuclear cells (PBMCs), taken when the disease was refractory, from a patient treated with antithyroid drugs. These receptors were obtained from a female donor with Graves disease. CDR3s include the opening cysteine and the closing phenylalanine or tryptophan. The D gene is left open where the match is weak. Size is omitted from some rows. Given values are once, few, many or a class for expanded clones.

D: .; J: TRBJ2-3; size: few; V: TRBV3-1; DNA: TGTGCCAGCAGCCAAGGGAGGGGGCAGTATTTT; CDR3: CASSQGRGQYF
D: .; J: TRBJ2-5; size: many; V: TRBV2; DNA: TGTGCCAGCCTGATCACGTTACAAGAGACCCAGTACTTC; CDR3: CASLITLQETQYF
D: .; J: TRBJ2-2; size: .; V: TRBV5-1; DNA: TGCGCCAGCAGCTTGGAGCCCGAGACCGCGAACACCGGGGAGCTGTTTTTT; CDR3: CASSLEPETANTGELFF
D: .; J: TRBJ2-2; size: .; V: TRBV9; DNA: TGTGCCAGCAGCGAAAATTTGGGGGAGCTGTTTTTT; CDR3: CASSENLGELFF
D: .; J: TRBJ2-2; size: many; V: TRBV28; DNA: TGTGCCAGCAGTCTCCCGACGGCGAACACCGGGGAGCTGTTTTTT; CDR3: CASSLPTANTGELFF
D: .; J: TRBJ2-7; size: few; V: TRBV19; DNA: TGTGCCAGTAGTATAGACTGGACGGGCCCCCAGGAGCAGTACTTC; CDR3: CASSIDWTGPQEQYF
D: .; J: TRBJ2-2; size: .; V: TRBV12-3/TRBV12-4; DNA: TGTGCCAGCAGCACCGGGCCTAGCAGGGCCGGGGAGCTGTTTTTT; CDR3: CASSTGPSRAGELFF
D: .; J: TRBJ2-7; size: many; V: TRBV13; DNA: TGTGCCAGCAGCTCGCACGACATACGCACCTACGAGCAGTACTTC; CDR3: CASSSHDIRTYEQYF
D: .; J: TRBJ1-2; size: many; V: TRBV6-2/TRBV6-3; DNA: TGTGCCAGCAGAGAACCGGGACAAAACTATGGCTACACCTTC; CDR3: CASREPGQNYGYTF
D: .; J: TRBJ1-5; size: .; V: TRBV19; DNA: TGTGCCAGTAGTATAATCAGGGAACCAGGTCAGCCCCAGCATTTT; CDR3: CASSIIREPGQPQHF
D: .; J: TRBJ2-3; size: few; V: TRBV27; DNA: TGTGCCAGCAGTCCCTCTTGGCAGGGACCAGATACGCAGTATTTT; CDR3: CASSPSWQGPDTQYF